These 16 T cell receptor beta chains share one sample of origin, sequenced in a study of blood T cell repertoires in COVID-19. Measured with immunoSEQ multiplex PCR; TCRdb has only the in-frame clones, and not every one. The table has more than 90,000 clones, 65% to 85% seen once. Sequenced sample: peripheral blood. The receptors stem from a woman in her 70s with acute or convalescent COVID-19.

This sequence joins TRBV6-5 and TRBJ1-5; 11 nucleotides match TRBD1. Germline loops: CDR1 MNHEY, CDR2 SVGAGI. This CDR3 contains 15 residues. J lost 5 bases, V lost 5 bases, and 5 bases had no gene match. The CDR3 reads CASSPRTGGDQPQHF. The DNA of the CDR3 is TGTGCCAGCAGTCCAAGGACAGGGGGCGATCAGCCCCAGCATTTT.

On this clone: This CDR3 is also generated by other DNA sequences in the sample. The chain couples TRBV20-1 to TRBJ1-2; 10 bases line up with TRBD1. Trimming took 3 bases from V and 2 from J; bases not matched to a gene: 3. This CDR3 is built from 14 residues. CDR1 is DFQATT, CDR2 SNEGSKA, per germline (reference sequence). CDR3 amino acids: CSASPGQGNYGYTF. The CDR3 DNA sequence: TGCAGTGCTAGTCCGGGACAGGGGAACTATGGCTACACCTTC.

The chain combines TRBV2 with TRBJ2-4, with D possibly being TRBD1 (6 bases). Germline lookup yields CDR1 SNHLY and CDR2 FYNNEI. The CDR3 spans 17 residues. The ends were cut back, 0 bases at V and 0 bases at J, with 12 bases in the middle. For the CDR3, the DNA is TGTGCCAGCAGTGAAGCGTTGCCAGGGGTAGCCAAAAACATTCAGTACTTC. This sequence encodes CASSEALPGVAKNIQYF.

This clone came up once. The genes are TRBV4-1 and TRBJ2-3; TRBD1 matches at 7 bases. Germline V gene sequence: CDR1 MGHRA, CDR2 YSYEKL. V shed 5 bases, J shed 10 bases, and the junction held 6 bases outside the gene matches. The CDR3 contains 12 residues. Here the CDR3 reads CASSENRGSQYF. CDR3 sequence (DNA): TGCGCCAGCAGCGAGAACAGGGGTTCGCAGTATTTT.

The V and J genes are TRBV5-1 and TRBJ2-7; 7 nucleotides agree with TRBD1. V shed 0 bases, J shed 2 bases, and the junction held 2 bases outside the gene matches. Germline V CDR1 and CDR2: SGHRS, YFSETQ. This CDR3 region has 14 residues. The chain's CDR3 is CASSLEQGTYEQYF. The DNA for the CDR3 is TGCGCCAGCAGCTTGGAACAGGGGACCTACGAGCAGTACTTC.

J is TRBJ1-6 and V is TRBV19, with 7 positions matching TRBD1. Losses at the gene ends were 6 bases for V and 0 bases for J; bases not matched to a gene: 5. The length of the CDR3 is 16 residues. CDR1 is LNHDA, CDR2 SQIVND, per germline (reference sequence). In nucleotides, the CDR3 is TGTGCCAGTAGGCCGACAGGGAGCTCCTATAATTCACCCCTCCACTTT. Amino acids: CASRPTGSSYNSPLHF.

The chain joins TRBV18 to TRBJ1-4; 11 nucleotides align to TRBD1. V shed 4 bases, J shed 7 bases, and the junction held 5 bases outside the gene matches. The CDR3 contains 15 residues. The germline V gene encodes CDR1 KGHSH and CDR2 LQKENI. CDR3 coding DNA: TGTGCCAGCTCACGAGCCGGGACAGGGGGTGAAAAACTGTTTTTT. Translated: CASSRAGTGGEKLFF.

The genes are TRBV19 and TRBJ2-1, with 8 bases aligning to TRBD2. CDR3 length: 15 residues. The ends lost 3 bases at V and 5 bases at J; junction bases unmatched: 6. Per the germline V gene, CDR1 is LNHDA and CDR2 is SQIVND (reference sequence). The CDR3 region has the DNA TGTGCCAGTAGTATGGGGAGCGGGAGACACAATGAGCAGTTCTTC. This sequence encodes CASSMGSGRHNEQFF.

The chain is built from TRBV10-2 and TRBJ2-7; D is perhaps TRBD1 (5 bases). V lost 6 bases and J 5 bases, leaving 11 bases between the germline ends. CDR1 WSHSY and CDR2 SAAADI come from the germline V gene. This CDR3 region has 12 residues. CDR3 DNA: TGCGCCAGCAGCGACGACAGAAACGAGCAGTACTTC. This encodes CASSDDRNEQYF.

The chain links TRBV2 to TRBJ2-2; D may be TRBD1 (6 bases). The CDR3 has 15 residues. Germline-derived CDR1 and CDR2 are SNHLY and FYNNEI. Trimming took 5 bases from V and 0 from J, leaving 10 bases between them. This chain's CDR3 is CASSFGQTNTGELFF. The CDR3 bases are TGTGCCAGCAGTTTCGGACAGACGAACACCGGGGAGCTGTTTTTT.

CDR3 in DNA: TGTGCCAGTAGTATCCCCTCAGGGGCCAAAAACATTCAGTACTTC. Translation: CASSIPSGAKNIQYF. This rearrangement joins TRBV19 to TRBJ2-4; a weak D match, TRBD1 (5 bases). This CDR3 comprises 15 residues. CDR1 LNHDA and CDR2 SQIVND come from the germline V gene (reference sequence). The germline V and J ends were trimmed by 3 bases and 1 base, with 10 bases remaining between them.

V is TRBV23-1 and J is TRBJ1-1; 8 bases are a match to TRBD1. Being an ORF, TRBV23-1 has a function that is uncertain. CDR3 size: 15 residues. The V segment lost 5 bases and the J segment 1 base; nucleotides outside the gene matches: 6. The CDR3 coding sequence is TGCGCCAGCAGTTTACGACAGGGGAAGAACACTGAAGCTTTCTTT. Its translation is CASSLRQGKNTEAFF.

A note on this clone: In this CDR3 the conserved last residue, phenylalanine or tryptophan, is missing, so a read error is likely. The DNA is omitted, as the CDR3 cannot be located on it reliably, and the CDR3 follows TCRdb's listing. The CDR3: CASKAGGSL. The genes are TRBV9 and TRBJ2-7; TRBD1 reflects the table's D call only, with no check against the DNA. In germline, CDR1 is SGDLS, CDR2 YYNGEE. The CDR3 is made up of 9 amino acids, end residues included.

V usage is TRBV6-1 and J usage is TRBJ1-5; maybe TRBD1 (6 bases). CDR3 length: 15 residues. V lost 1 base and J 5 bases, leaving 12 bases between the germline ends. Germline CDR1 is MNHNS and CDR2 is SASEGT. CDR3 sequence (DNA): TGTGCCAGCAGTGAAGATGGGGACACCTATCAGCCCCAGCATTTT. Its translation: CASSEDGDTYQPQHF.

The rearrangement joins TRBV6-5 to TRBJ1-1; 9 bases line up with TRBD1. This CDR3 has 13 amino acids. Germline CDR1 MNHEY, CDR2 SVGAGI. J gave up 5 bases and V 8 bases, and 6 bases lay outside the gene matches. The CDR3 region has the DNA TGTGCCAGCGGAAGGGACAGGGCTACTGAAGCTTTCTTT. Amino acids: CASGRDRATEAFF.

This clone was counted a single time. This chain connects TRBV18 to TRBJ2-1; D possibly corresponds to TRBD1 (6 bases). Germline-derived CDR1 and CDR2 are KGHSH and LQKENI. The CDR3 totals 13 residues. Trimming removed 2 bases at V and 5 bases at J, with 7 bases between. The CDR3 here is CASSPDRNNEQFF. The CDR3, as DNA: TGTGCCAGCTCACCAGACAGGAACAATGAGCAGTTCTTC.